Each of the 29 T cell receptor beta chains below was sequenced from the same sample in a study of CD8+ T cells in alopecia areata. The authors extracted RNA and reverse transcribed it into cDNA as the sequencing template. The table came from immunoSEQ multiplex PCR; TCRdb's copy has only in-frame clones and leaves some out. The table shows roughly 25,000 clones, with around 56% occurring only once. The sample was NKG2D-high CD8+ T cells sorted from blood. These receptors were obtained from a human donor with alopecia areata.

This clone turned up a few times. The V and J genes are TRBV23-1 and TRBJ1-1; D unresolved. TRBV23-1 is treated as an ORF (open reading frame) with a function not yet certain. The CDR3 consists of 13 residues. The V end lost 6 bases, the J end lost 3 bases, and 11 bases lay between the germline ends. The DNA for the CDR3 is TGCGCCAGCAGACCGACACCTTACACTGAAGCTTTCTTT. Encoded protein: CASRPTPYTEAFF.

The V and J genes are TRBV7-3 and TRBJ2-7; the D gene could be TRBD1 or TRBD2 (5 bases each). Trimming removed 1 base from V and 2 bases from J, with 12 bases in between. CDR3 size: 15 residues. Germline V gene data show CDR1 as SGHTA and CDR2 as FQGTGA. CDR3 nucleotides: TGTGCCAGCAGCTTAAATGGGGGTAGGACCTACGAGCAGTACTTC. Translation gives CASSLNGGRTYEQYF.

By sample share, this clone is medium-sized. The V gene is TRBV19, the J gene TRBJ2-5; D assignment may be TRBD1 or TRBD2 (5 bases each). The CDR3 length is 18 residues. CDR1 is LNHDA, CDR2 SQIVND, per germline (reference sequence). V was cut by 3 bases and J by 2 bases, with 22 bases left in between. The CDR3 protein is CASSISPSGTEWQETQYF. As DNA, the CDR3 is TGTGCCAGTAGTATTTCACCCTCCGGGACGGAGTGGCAAGAGACCCAGTACTTC.

The chain links TRBV5-1 to TRBJ1-4; 8 bases map to TRBD1. Germline loops: CDR1 SGHRS, CDR2 YFSETQ. This CDR3 region has 18 residues. The ends lost 3 bases at V and 4 bases at J; junction bases unmatched: 14. The CDR3: CASSSETGAVVGNEKLFF. The CDR3 DNA follows: TGCGCCAGCAGCTCGGAGACAGGGGCTGTAGTTGGTAATGAAAAACTGTTTTTT.

This clone has just a few counts. For the CDR3, the DNA is TGTGCCAGCAGTTTTAGGGGGCTGGCAGAGACCCAGTACTTC. Amino acid sequence: CASSFRGLAETQYF. The chain links TRBV28 to TRBJ2-5; 7 bases line up with TRBD1. This CDR3 spans 14 amino acids. Losses at the gene ends were 3 bases for V and 4 bases for J; bases not matched to a gene: 5. Looked up from germline, CDR1 is MDHEN and CDR2 is SYDVKM.

The chain links TRBV7-9 to TRBJ2-7, with D perhaps assigned TRBD1 or TRBD2 (5 bases each). The germline V gene has CDR1 SEHNR and CDR2 FQNEAQ (reference sequence). V was pared by 5 bases and J by 0 bases, with 26 bases between. The CDR3 length is 19 residues. The CDR3 bases are TGTGCCAGCAGCCGAGACCGGGACCTTCCTTCTTCCGCCTCCTACGAGCAGTACTTC. As protein: CASSRDRDLPSSASYEQYF.

This clone was counted between two and nine times. At one boundary the junction diverges from the germline segment, which might be a read error. The chain recombines TRBV7-3 with TRBJ2-7, with a possible D match to TRBD1 (6 bases). The CDR3 runs to 13 residues. CDR1 is SGHTA and CDR2 is FQGTGA in the germline V gene. The CDR3 reads CASGLGAVGEQYF. CDR3 DNA sequence: TGTGCCAGCGGCTTGGGGGCGGTGGGAGAGCAGTACTTC.

This clone has only a few counts. The chain links TRBV29-1 to TRBJ2-7; the D gene is possibly TRBD1 (6 bases). CDR1 is SQVTM, CDR2 ANQGSEA, per germline. The CDR3 covers 14 residues. The V gene lost 4 bases and the J gene lost 5 bases, with 18 bases spanning the gap. In nucleotides, the CDR3 is TGCAGCGTTGGGGCCGGGACACCATCCCACGAGCAGTACTTC. Translating gives CSVGAGTPSHEQYF.

The sample holds a few counts of this clone. The CDR3 loop reads CASSSSGTSGELFF. The CDR3 region has the DNA TGCGCCAGCAGTTCCTCGGGGACCAGCGGGGAGCTGTTTTTT. The chain links TRBV4-1 to TRBJ2-2; D tentatively reads TRBD1 or TRBD2 (5 bases each). Trimming left V 6 bases short and J 7 bases short, with 15 bases between. The CDR3 is 14 residues long. In germline, CDR1 is MGHRA, CDR2 YSYEKL.

The chain has TRBV28 and TRBJ1-1, with a possible D match to TRBD1 (5 bases). Trimming pared 5 bases from V and 4 bases from J, leaving 14 bases between. The V gene's germline CDR1 is MDHEN and CDR2 SYDVKM. This CDR3 is 14 amino acids long. The CDR3 reads CASSLQVLGTEAFF. The CDR3 coding sequence is TGTGCCAGCAGTCTACAGGTTTTGGGCACTGAAGCTTTCTTT.

The rearrangement links TRBV7-9 to TRBJ1-2; a possible D gene is TRBD1 (5 bases). The CDR3 has 15 residues. Germline lookup yields CDR1 SEHNR and CDR2 FQNEAQ (reference sequence). Trimming removed 5 bases at V and 4 bases at J, with 17 bases between. Here the CDR3 DNA reads TGTGCCAGCAGCGCCCCCTCGACAGAAGGCTATGGCTACACCTTC. Translating it yields CASSAPSTEGYGYTF.

The CDR3 loop reads CASSPAVPGGEQYF. The CDR3, as DNA: TGTGCCAGCAGCCCGGCAGTGCCAGGGGGGGAGCAGTACTTC. J is TRBJ2-7 and V is TRBV11-2, with D tentatively TRBD1 (7 bases). This CDR3 is 14 amino acids long. From germline, CDR1 is SGHAT and CDR2 FQNNGV. V gave up 5 bases and J gave up 7 bases, with 18 bases separating them.

The V and J genes are TRBV4-1 and TRBJ1-1, with D possibly being TRBD1 (5 bases). V lost 5 bases and J lost 11, with 15 bases in between. Germline assignment: CDR1 MGHRA and CDR2 YSYEKL. This CDR3 has 12 residues. CDR3: CASSYKGSKAFF. The CDR3 coding sequence is TGCGCCAGCAGCTACAAGGGGTCCAAGGCTTTCTTT.

In regard to this clone: One end of the junction varies from germline; a read error may be responsible. The CDR3 here is CASSSGPNNEQLF. The CDR3 DNA follows: TGTGCCAGCAGTTCTGGGCCCAACAATGAGCAGCTCTTC. The chain has TRBV27 and TRBJ2-1, with no clear D. Germline assignment: CDR1 MNHEY and CDR2 SMNVEV (reference sequence). This CDR3 has 13 amino acids.

The chain couples TRBV15 to TRBJ2-5; D tentatively fits TRBD1 or TRBD2 (6 bases each). The CDR3 has 13 amino acids. Trimming removed 11 bases at V and 1 base at J, with 14 bases between. The germline V gene has CDR1 LNHNV and CDR2 YYDKDF (reference sequence). CDR3 protein: CAVKGDFQETQYF. The CDR3 bases are TGTGCCGTCAAGGGGGACTTCCAAGAGACCCAGTACTTC.

In this sample, this clone turned up a few times. The genes are TRBV5-4 and TRBJ2-7; TRBD2 matches at 9 bases. CDR1 is SGHNT and CDR2 is YYREEE in the germline V gene (reference sequence). V lost 1 base to trimming and J lost 4 bases; unmatched junction nucleotides: 9. The CDR3 covers 16 residues. CDR3 DNA sequence: TGTGCCAGCAGCTTGATTCCCCTAGCGGGATTATACGAGCAGTACTTC. This translates into CASSLIPLAGLYEQYF.

The chain couples TRBV5-1 to TRBJ2-3, with 13 bases that match TRBD2. Germline V gene sequence: CDR1 SGHRS, CDR2 YFSETQ. V shed 3 bases, J shed 5 bases, and the junction held 15 bases outside the gene matches. CDR3 length: 19 amino acids. CDR3 nucleotide sequence: TGCGCCAGCAGCTGGCTAGGACTAGCGGGGGACACACAGGGAGATACGCAGTATTTT. This gives the protein CASSWLGLAGDTQGDTQYF. Filled out from reference TRBV5-1 and TRBJ2-3, the complete variable domain reads KAGVTQTPRYLIKTRGQQVTLSCSPISGHRSVSWYQQTPGQGLQFLFEYFSETQRNKGNFPGRFSGRQFSNSRSEMNVSTLELGDSALYLCASSWLGLAGDTQGDTQYFGPGTRLTVL.

CDR3 region: CASRGGINQPQHF. In DNA, the CDR3 is TGTGCCAGTAGAGGGGGGATCAATCAGCCCCAGCATTTT. This chain links TRBV13 with TRBJ1-5, with D possibly matching TRBD1 (6 bases). Germline V lookup: CDR1 PRHDT, CDR2 FYEKMQ (reference sequence). The V end was cut by 9 bases, the J end by 3 bases, with 12 bases between. This CDR3 region has 13 residues. The entire variable domain, with the rest obtained from reference TRBV13 and TRBJ1-5, is as follows: AAGVIQSPRHLIKEKRETATLKCYPIPRHDTVYWYQQGPGQDPQFLISFYEKMQSDKGSIPDRFSAQQFSDYHSELNMSSLELGDSALYFCASRGGINQPQHFGDGTRLSIL.

CDR3 residues: CASSLVPAEQETQYF. CDR3 bases: TGTGCCAGCAGCTTAGTTCCGGCCGAACAAGAGACCCAGTACTTC. The V and J genes are TRBV7-9 and TRBJ2-5; the D is unclear. The V gene lost 1 base and the J gene lost 2 bases, with 11 bases spanning the gap. CDR1 is SEHNR, CDR2 FQNEAQ, per germline (reference sequence). CDR3 length equals 15 residues.

V gene TRBV30 combines with J gene TRBJ2-3, with 8 bases identical to TRBD2. Germline V gene lookup returns CDR1 GTSNPN and CDR2 SVGIG (reference sequence). The CDR3 contains 14 residues. V shed 4 bases and J 2 bases; nucleotides not matched to a gene: 5. DNA of the CDR3: TGTGCCTGGAATGAGCGGGAGTACACAGATACGCAGTATTTT. It translates to CAWNEREYTDTQYF.

This clone was observed a handful of times. The V and J genes are TRBV28 and TRBJ1-1; 8 nucleotides line up with TRBD1. There are 14 residues in the CDR3. V lost 5 bases and J lost 10; bases outside the gene matches: 12. Germline values: CDR1 MDHEN, CDR2 SYDVKM. The CDR3 loop reads CASSPGQGALGAFF. The CDR3 DNA is TGTGCCAGCAGTCCCGGGCAGGGGGCCCTGGGAGCTTTCTTT.

This rearrangement joins TRBV7-9 to TRBJ2-1; D is perhaps TRBD2 (6 bases). Trimming pared 1 base from V and 2 bases from J, leaving 18 bases between. The CDR3 totals 18 residues. Germline CDR1 and CDR2: SEHNR and FQNEAQ (reference sequence). CDR3 region: CASSLVARLGGAYNEQFF. The CDR3 DNA is TGTGCCAGCAGCTTAGTGGCGCGATTGGGCGGGGCCTACAATGAGCAGTTCTTC.

As to this clone: The junction shows a germline mismatch at one end, possibly a read error. The chain joins TRBV29-1 to TRBJ2-2, with TRBD1 as a possible D gene (5 bases). This CDR3 comprises 13 residues. Germline values: CDR1 SQVTM, CDR2 ANQGSEA. CDR3 sequence reads: CSVEGVRTGELFF. The CDR3 DNA follows: TGCAGCGTAGAAGGGGTCCGAACCGGGGAGCTGTTTTTT.

J is TRBJ2-7 and V is TRBV5-1; D unresolved. The V and J ends lost 1 base and 0 bases respectively, with 14 bases between them. Germline CDR1 and CDR2: SGHRS and YFSETQ. The CDR3 length is 16 residues. Here the CDR3 reads CASSLRPLQSSYEQYF. CDR3 bases: TGCGCCAGCAGCTTGAGACCCCTCCAGAGCTCCTACGAGCAGTACTTC.

The chain employs TRBV29-1 and TRBJ1-1; no firm D call. Trimming took off 3 bases at V and 10 bases at J, with 15 bases between the two ends. Germline CDR1 SQVTM, CDR2 ANQGSEA. There are 12 residues in the CDR3. CDR3 in DNA: TGCAGCGTTGAGTCGCCCCCACTGGGAGCTTTCTTT. Protein: CSVESPPLGAFF. Full variable domain (remainder filled in from reference TRBV29-1 and TRBJ1-1): SAVISQKPSRDICQRGTSLTIQCQVDSQVTMMFWYRQQPGQSLTLIATANQGSEATYESGFVIDKFPISRPNLTFSTLTVSNMSPEDSSIYLCSVESPPLGAFFGQGTRLTVV.

CDR3 loop: CASSVIAGGMNNEQFF. The CDR3 DNA reads TGCGCCAGCAGTGTAATAGCGGGAGGTATGAACAATGAGCAGTTCTTC. J is TRBJ2-1 and V is TRBV10-2, with TRBD2 matching over 10 bases. V lost 4 bases and J lost 5; bases outside the gene matches: 8. The V gene's germline CDR1 is WSHSY and CDR2 SAAADI. The CDR3 has 16 amino acids.

The V call is TRBV7-8, the J call TRBJ2-2; D perhaps matches TRBD1 (6 bases). Trimming removed 6 bases at V and 7 bases at J, with 6 bases between. Germline lookup yields CDR1 SGHVS and CDR2 FQNEAQ. This CDR3 spans 11 amino acids. The CDR3 spells CASRDSGELFF. In nucleotides, the CDR3 is TGTGCCAGCAGGGACAGCGGGGAGCTGTTTTTT.

This clone has a handful of counts. The chain links TRBV5-7 to TRBJ1-1; the D is unclear. Being an ORF, TRBV5-7 has a function that is uncertain. V lost 0 bases and J lost 7, with 16 bases in between. The CDR3 runs 15 residues. CDR3 region: CASSLGWQDQNEAFF. CDR3 coding DNA: TGTGCCAGCAGCTTGGGTTGGCAGGATCAAAATGAAGCTTTCTTT.

V and J are TRBV14 and TRBJ1-3; D unresolved. V dropped 4 bases and J dropped 4 bases, with 5 bases sitting between them. CDR1 and CDR2 from the germline V gene are SGHDN and FVKESK. This CDR3 comprises 12 residues. CDR3 residues: CASSPQGNTIYF. The CDR3 DNA follows: TGTGCCAGCAGCCCCCAAGGAAACACCATATATTTT.